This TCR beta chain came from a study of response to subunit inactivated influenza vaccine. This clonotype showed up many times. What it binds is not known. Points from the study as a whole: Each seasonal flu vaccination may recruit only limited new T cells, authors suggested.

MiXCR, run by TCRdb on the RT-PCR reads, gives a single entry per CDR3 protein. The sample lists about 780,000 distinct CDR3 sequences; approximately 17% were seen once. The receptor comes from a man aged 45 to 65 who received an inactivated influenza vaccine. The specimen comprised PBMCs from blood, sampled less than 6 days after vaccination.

The CDR3 DNA reads TGTGCCAGCAGTTTATCAGGGGGTGGAACTGAAGCTTTCTTT. This sequence encodes CASSLSGGGTEAFF. The chain joins TRBV12-3 or TRBV12-4 to TRBJ1-1; 7 bases map to TRBD1. The CDR3 totals 14 residues. V lost 2 bases to trimming and J lost 5 bases; unmatched junction nucleotides: 5.